The 27 T cell receptor beta chains given below trace back to one sample, sequenced in a study of T-cell memory formation after mild COVID-19. Each CDR3 protein gets one entry after TCRdb re-called the 5' RACE reads with MiXCR. The sample includes 450,000 or so distinct CDR3 sequences, roughly 20% of them seen just once. Sequenced input: PBMCs or a T cell subset sorted from them (not recorded which). These receptors came from an adult woman who had mild COVID-19 (a few samples of this study predate the infection). Cell type and time point are not known.

The chain employs TRBV15 and TRBJ1-5, with 11 positions matching TRBD1. Germline-derived CDR1 and CDR2 are LNHNV and YYDKDF (reference sequence). Unmatched junction bases numbered 2, after V lost 1 base and J lost 6 bases. The CDR3 runs 15 residues. CDR3 in DNA: TGTGCCACCAGCAGAGGGGACAGGGGGATTCAGCCCCAGCATTTT. As protein: CATSRGDRGIQPQHF.

The chain has TRBV2 and TRBJ2-7; possible D gene TRBD1, 5 bases. The CDR3 extends over 12 amino acids. V was clipped by 6 bases and J by 2 bases, with 8 bases between them. CDR1 is SNHLY, CDR2 FYNNEI, per germline. CDR3 nucleotide sequence: TGTGCCAGCAGCAGGGCGGCCTACGAGCAGTACTTC. Translation gives CASSRAAYEQYF. Drawing the rest from reference TRBV2 and TRBJ2-7, the complete variable domain is EPEVTQTPSHQVTQMGQEVILRCVPISNHLYFYWYRQILGQKVEFLVSFYNNEISEKSEIFDDQFSVERPDGSNFTLKIRSTKLEDSAMYFCASSRAAYEQYFGPGTRLTVT.

The rearrangement joins TRBV7-6 to TRBJ2-1, with 8 bases identical to TRBD2. The CDR3 length is 12 residues. CDR1 SGHVS and CDR2 FNYEAQ come from the germline V gene. Trimming removed 6 bases from V and 8 bases from J; junction bases left unmatched: 3. CDR3 region: CASSSGLDEQFF. For the CDR3, the DNA is TGTGCCAGCAGTTCGGGACTAGATGAGCAGTTCTTC. Together with reference TRBV7-6 and TRBJ2-1, the CDR3 gives the full variable domain: GAGVSQSPRYKVTKRGQDVALRCDPISGHVSLYWYRQALGQGPEFLTYFNYEAQQDKSGLPNDRFSAERPEGSISTLTIQRTEQRDSAMYRCASSSGLDEQFFGPGTRLTVL.

V and J are TRBV6-2 or TRBV6-3 and TRBJ1-5; no clear D. Looked up from germline, CDR1 is MNHEY and CDR2 is SVGEGT. Trimming took off 4 bases at V and 3 bases at J, with 13 bases between the two ends. This CDR3 spans 15 amino acids. DNA for the CDR3: TGTGCCAGCAGTTTCCAAGGGTCTGCCAATCAGCCCCAGCATTTT. It specifies CASSFQGSANQPQHF.

V is TRBV15 and J is TRBJ2-1; D not resolved. Trimming stripped 0 bases from V and 9 bases from J, with 3 bases between. Germline V CDR1 and CDR2: LNHNV, YYDKDF (reference sequence). This CDR3 is built from 11 residues. DNA for the CDR3: TGTGCCACCAGCAGAGACATTGAGCAGTTCTTC. It encodes CATSRDIEQFF.

This clonotype was observed a handful of times. The genes are TRBV20-1 and TRBJ2-7, with D tentatively TRBD2 (5 bases). The V end was cut by 6 bases, the J end by 2 bases, with 14 bases between. Germline CDR1 DFQATT, CDR2 SNEGSKA (reference sequence). This CDR3 is built from 13 residues. The CDR3, as DNA: TGCAGTGCCGTCCCCGGGGAGCCCTACGAGCAGTACTTC. This codes for CSAVPGEPYEQYF.

This chain uses TRBV7-3 with TRBJ2-6; D not certain. The CDR3 totals 16 residues. Per the germline V gene, CDR1 is SGHTA and CDR2 is FQGTGA. V was pared by 5 bases and J by 0 bases, with 11 bases between. In nucleotides, the CDR3 is TGTGCCAGCAGCCGCAAGGCAGGCTCTGGGGCCAACGTCCTGACTTTC. It is translated as CASSRKAGSGANVLTF. Based on the CDR3 plus reference TRBV7-3 and TRBJ2-6, the full variable domain is GAGVSQTPSNKVTEKGKYVELRCDPISGHTALYWYRQSLGQGPEFLIYFQGTGAADDSGLPNDRFFAVRPEGSVSTLKIQRTERGDSAVYLCASSRKAGSGANVLTFGAGSRLTVL.

In this sample, this clonotype turned up a few times. The gene calls are TRBV25-1 and TRBJ1-1, with a weak D call TRBD1 (6 bases). This CDR3 has 16 residues. In germline, CDR1 is MGHDK, CDR2 SYGVNS. V was pared by 5 bases and J by 1 base, with 17 bases between. The DNA of the CDR3 is TGTGCCAGCAGTAAATCAGGGGACTCCGAGAACACTGAAGCTTTCTTT. It yields the protein CASSKSGDSENTEAFF.

This clonotype came up a few times. This chain uses TRBV7-6 with TRBJ1-3; 8 bases match TRBD1. This CDR3 comprises 15 residues. Germline assignment: CDR1 SGHVS and CDR2 FNYEAQ. Trimming cost V 2 bases and J 3 bases; bases outside gene matches: 3. CDR3 sequence: CASSLQGASGNTIYF. The CDR3 bases are TGTGCCAGCAGCTTACAGGGGGCGAGTGGAAACACCATATATTTT.

This clonotype was picked up a small number of times. The chain has TRBV3-1 and TRBJ2-7; TRBD1 matches 10 bases. This CDR3 contains 15 residues. In germline, CDR1 is LGHDT, CDR2 YNNKEL (reference sequence). V lost 6 bases, J lost 2 bases, and 7 bases stayed unmatched. This chain's CDR3 is CASSQGTGETYEQYF. CDR3 in DNA: TGTGCCAGCAGTCAGGGGACAGGGGAAACCTACGAGCAGTACTTC.

V usage is TRBV15 and J usage is TRBJ2-2; D call uncertain. The V end lost 4 bases, the J end lost 4 bases, and 10 bases lay between the germline ends. CDR1 is LNHNV, CDR2 YYDKDF, per germline (reference sequence). The CDR3 is 14 amino acids. Here the CDR3 DNA reads TGTGCCACCAGCAAAGAAAGGTTCACCGGGGAGCTGTTTTTT. Translated, it gives CATSKERFTGELFF.

In its sample, this clonotype was seen a few times. The chain recombines TRBV7-3 with TRBJ2-1; 9 positions match TRBD2. With 5 bases clipped from V and 6 bases from J, the junction kept 5 bases outside the gene matches. CDR3 length: 14 amino acids. Germline V gene data show CDR1 as SGHTA and CDR2 as FQGTGA. Written as DNA, the CDR3 is TGTGCCAGCAGCCGGGGGACTAGCAGCAATGAGCAGTTCTTC. Translating gives CASSRGTSSNEQFF. Full variable domain (missing parts from reference TRBV7-3 and TRBJ2-1): GAGVSQTPSNKVTEKGKYVELRCDPISGHTALYWYRQSLGQGPEFLIYFQGTGAADDSGLPNDRFFAVRPEGSVSTLKIQRTERGDSAVYLCASSRGTSSNEQFFGPGTRLTVL.

This clonotype has more than one count but fewer than ten. The rearrangement uses TRBV5-1 and TRBJ2-3; 7 bases line up with TRBD1. The junction had 4 bases not matched to a gene; V was cut back by 2 bases and J by 4 bases. Germline V lookup: CDR1 SGHRS, CDR2 YFSETQ. The length of the CDR3 is 14 residues. The chain's CDR3 is CASSFSGTADTQYF. Written as DNA, the CDR3 is TGCGCCAGCAGCTTCTCAGGGACAGCAGATACGCAGTATTTT.

The rearrangement uses TRBV20-1 and TRBJ2-1; TRBD1 aligns across 7 bases. The CDR3 runs to 16 residues. V gave up 5 bases and J gave up 1 base; unmatched junction bases: 11. Germline CDR1 and CDR2: DFQATT and SNEGSKA (reference sequence). CDR3 residues: CSAFSYTGESYNEQFF. CDR3 sequence (DNA): TGCAGTGCTTTTTCCTATACAGGGGAGTCCTACAATGAGCAGTTCTTC.

This CDR3 is CATSDSMTGALNQPQHF. CDR3 sequence (DNA): TGTGCCACCAGTGACTCGATGACAGGGGCGTTAAATCAGCCCCAGCATTTT. The rearrangement uses TRBV24-1 and TRBJ1-5; 8 bases agree with TRBD1. The CDR3 loop spans 17 amino acids. V dropped 4 bases and J dropped 4; count of bases not matched to a gene: 11. Germline V gene sequence: CDR1 KGHDR, CDR2 SFDVKD.

This clonotype appeared a few times. The V call is TRBV7-2, the J call TRBJ2-3, with TRBD1 matching over 7 bases. The CDR3 totals 15 residues. CDR1 and CDR2 (germline): SGHTA, FQGNSA. V trimming: 2 bases; J trimming: 2 bases; junction bases outside the gene matches: 4. CDR3 bases: TGTGCCAGCAGCTTATGGGGACAGAACACAGATACGCAGTATTTT. Translating gives CASSLWGQNTDTQYF.

The sample holds a few counts of this clonotype. The rearrangement uses TRBV5-4 and TRBJ2-7; D unclear. Trimming stripped 1 base from V and 1 base from J, with 12 bases between. This CDR3 region has 15 residues. CDR1 is SGHNT and CDR2 is YYREEE in the germline V gene (reference sequence). In DNA form, the CDR3 reads TGTGCCAGCAGCTTGAACGGCGCGGCTTCCTACGAGCAGTACTTC. It is translated as CASSLNGAASYEQYF.

V is TRBV7-2 and J is TRBJ1-1, with 7 bases lining up with TRBD1. Trimming cost V 5 bases and J 4 bases; bases outside gene matches: 7. The CDR3 is made up of 14 amino acids. The V gene's germline CDR1 is SGHTA and CDR2 FQGNSA. CDR3 residues: CASSETGFGTEAFF. Here the CDR3 DNA reads TGTGCCAGCAGCGAGACAGGGTTCGGCACTGAAGCTTTCTTT.

The V gene is TRBV29-1, the J gene TRBJ1-1, with D perhaps TRBD1 (5 bases). Trimming took off 5 bases at V and 0 bases at J, with 10 bases between the two ends. Germline V gene sequence: CDR1 SQVTM, CDR2 ANQGSEA. The length of the CDR3 is 13 residues. CDR3 sequence (DNA): TGCAGCGTTCAAGGGACGGTGAACACTGAAGCTTTCTTT. It encodes CSVQGTVNTEAFF.

This clonotype was seen a single time. This chain connects TRBV5-1 to TRBJ1-3; D not resolved. The V and J ends lost 3 bases and 3 bases respectively, with 16 bases between them. The CDR3 has 16 amino acids. CDR1 and CDR2 (germline): SGHRS, YFSETQ. CDR3 protein: CASSSQASASGNTIYF. As DNA, the CDR3 is TGCGCCAGCAGCTCTCAAGCCAGCGCCAGTGGAAACACCATATATTTT.

This clonotype was picked up a small number of times. The V gene is TRBV4-2, the J gene TRBJ2-6; 12 bases fit TRBD2. J lost 1 base, V lost 5 bases, and 12 bases had no gene match. The V gene's germline CDR1 is LGHNA and CDR2 YNFKEQ. The CDR3 runs to 20 residues. CDR3 nucleotides: TGTGCCAGCAGCGGGAGGGAGACTAGCGGGGGCTGGTCTGGGGCCAACGTCCTGACTTTC. Protein sequence: CASSGRETSGGWSGANVLTF.

This clonotype was detected only a few times. The rearrangement joins TRBV19 to TRBJ2-7; D may match TRBD1 or TRBD2 (6 bases each). The CDR3 has 16 residues. The germline gives CDR1 LNHDA, CDR2 SQIVND (reference sequence). V was pared by 0 bases and J by 2 bases, with 14 bases between. CDR3 amino acids: CASSIDWGRGTYEQYF. Written as DNA, the CDR3 is TGTGCCAGTAGTATAGATTGGGGGCGCGGGACCTACGAGCAGTACTTC. The complete variable domain, with remaining parts taken from reference TRBV19 and TRBJ2-7, reads DGGITQSPKYLFRKEGQNVTLSCEQNLNHDAMYWYRQDPGQGLRLIYYSQIVNDFQKGDIAEGYSVSREKKESFPLTVTSAQKNPTAFYLCASSIDWGRGTYEQYFGPGTRLTVT.

The V call is TRBV24-1, the J call TRBJ2-1, with 7 positions matching TRBD2. The germline CDR1 and CDR2 sequences are KGHDR and SFDVKD. CDR3 size: 15 residues. Trimming removed 5 bases from V and 2 bases from J; junction bases left unmatched: 5. The CDR3 reads CATSAGLGAYNEQFF. The CDR3 bases are TGTGCCACCAGTGCAGGACTAGGGGCCTACAATGAGCAGTTCTTC.

V and J are TRBV5-1 and TRBJ2-2; 7 nucleotides match TRBD1. V was clipped by 0 bases and J by 4 bases; unmatched bases: 3. CDR1 and CDR2 (germline): SGHRS, YFSETQ. The CDR3 extends over 15 amino acids. For the CDR3, the DNA is TGCGCCAGCAGCTTGGAGGACAGGACCACCGGGGAGCTGTTTTTT. It encodes CASSLEDRTTGELFF.

The rearrangement joins TRBV7-9 to TRBJ2-1; D gene uncertain. Germline values: CDR1 SEHNR, CDR2 FQNEAQ (reference sequence). The V end lost 3 bases, the J end lost 8 bases, and 5 bases lay between the germline ends. The CDR3 contains 11 residues. For the CDR3, the DNA is TGTGCCAGCAGCTTTAGCCATGAGCAGTTCTTC. Residues: CASSFSHEQFF.

This clonotype has a handful of counts. CDR3 amino acids: CASSQDLQVLMNTEAFF. The DNA for the CDR3 is TGCGCCAGCAGCCAAGATCTGCAGGTCCTTATGAACACTGAAGCTTTCTTT. This chain joins TRBV4-3 and TRBJ1-1; no definite D call. Germline lookup yields CDR1 LGHNA and CDR2 YSLEER. The V end was cut by 0 bases, the J end by 0 bases, with 14 bases between. The CDR3 extends over 17 amino acids.

This clonotype has a handful of counts. The gene calls are TRBV21-1 and TRBJ1-1. TRBV21-1 is designated a pseudogene. This CDR3 has 14 residues. In DNA form, the CDR3 reads TGTGCCAGCAGCAAAGATAGTAGGAACACTGAAGCTTTCTTT. Protein sequence: CASSKDSRNTEAFF.